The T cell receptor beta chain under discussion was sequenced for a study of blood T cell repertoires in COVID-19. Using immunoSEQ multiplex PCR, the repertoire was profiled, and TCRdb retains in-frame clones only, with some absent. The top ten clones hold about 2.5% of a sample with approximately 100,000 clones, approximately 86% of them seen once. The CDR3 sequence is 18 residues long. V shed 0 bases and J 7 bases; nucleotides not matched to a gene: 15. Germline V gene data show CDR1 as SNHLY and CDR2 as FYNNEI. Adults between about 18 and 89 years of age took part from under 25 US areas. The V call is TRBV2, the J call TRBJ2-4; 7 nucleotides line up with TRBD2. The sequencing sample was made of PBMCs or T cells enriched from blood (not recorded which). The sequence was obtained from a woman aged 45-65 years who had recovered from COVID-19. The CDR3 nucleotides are TGTGCCAGCAGTGAAGCCCGCGGCGGGAGAAGTAATATCAACATTCAGTACTTC. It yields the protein CASSEARGGRSNINIQYF.